This is a list of T cell receptor beta chains from one sample in a study of metastatic and nonmetastatic thyroid tumors. TCRdb re-clonotyped the PCR reads via MiXCR. The sample holds approximately 21,000 clones, around 28% seen once. Material: blood. The receptors here all came from a female donor with papillary thyroid cancer or a benign thyroid nodule (not recorded which). Some clones in this sample may be carry-over from other donors' samples. The CDR3 runs from the conserved cysteine through the conserved F or W. Fields, in order: J gene, D gene, V gene, clone size, CDR3 DNA, CDR3 protein. A D gene is named only where the DNA matches it firmly. Clone size appears in some rows only: once, few, many, or a class for an expanded clone.

TRBJ1-6,NA,TRBV27,NA,TGTGCCAGCAGTTTCAACATGAATTCACCCCTCCACTTT,CASSFNMNSPLHF
TRBJ1-2,NA,TRBV6-1,few,TGTGCCAGCAACCGGGACTGCTATGTCTACACCTTC,CASNRDCYVYTF
TRBJ1-5,NA,TRBV6-1,medium-sized,TGTGCCAGCACACGGGAGGGCCATCAGCCCCAGCATTTT,CASTREGHQPQHF
TRBJ1-1,NA,TRBV2,few,TGTGCCAGCAGCCAGGGGCCTGAAGCTTTCTTT,CASSQGPEAFF
TRBJ1-2,NA,TRBV2,few,TGTGCCAGCACCCAGGAAAGGGGCTACACCTTC,CASTQERGYTF
TRBJ1-2,NA,TRBV6-1,NA,TGTGCCAGCAGTTCTATCCCAGAGATCCGGTGCTACACCTTC,CASSSIPEIRCYTF
TRBJ1-1,NA,TRBV18,NA,TGTGCCAGCTCACGAAGGGCAGGAACTGAAGCTTTCTTT,CASSRRAGTEAFF
TRBJ2-7,TRBD1,TRBV6-1,NA,TGTGCCAGCACTATACGGACAGGGGACGGTAACGAGCAGTACTTC,CASTIRTGDGNEQYF
TRBJ1-2,NA,TRBV3-1,NA,TGTGCCAGCAGCCAAGCCCTCTATGGCTACACCTTC,CASSQALYGYTF
TRBJ1-3,NA,TRBV9,NA,TGTGCCAGCAGCGTCGATCATAACTCTGGAAACACCATATATTTT,CASSVDHNSGNTIYF
TRBJ2-7,NA,TRBV15,few,TGTGCCACCAGCAGAGCTGTGGACAACTCCTACGAGCAGTACTTC,CATSRAVDNSYEQYF
TRBJ1-6,NA,TRBV9,many,TGTGCCAGCAGCGTAGACGACACTCATTCACCCCTCCACTTT,CASSVDDTHSPLHF
TRBJ2-5,TRBD2,TRBV29-1,many,TGCAGCGTTCTAGCGGGAGGGCAGACCCAGTACTTC,CSVLAGGQTQYF
TRBJ1-5,NA,TRBV9,many,TGTGCCAGCAGCGTAGGGGACTCGGTTGGCAATCAGCCCCAGCATTTT,CASSVGDSVGNQPQHF
TRBJ1-1,NA,TRBV6-1,NA,TGTGCCAGCAGCCCACAGGGATCGCCTGAAGCTTTCTTT,CASSPQGSPEAFF
TRBJ1-6,NA,TRBV9,NA,TGTGCCAGCAGCGTGGGGACTCAATTACCCCTCCACTTT,CASSVGTQLPLHF
TRBJ1-2,NA,TRBV9,once,TGTGCCAGTAGCCACCCCCTGGCAACCACTGGCTACACCTTC,CASSHPLATTGYTF
TRBJ2-1,TRBD2,TRBV12-3/TRBV12-4,few,TGTGCCAGCAGCCACAGCGCGGGAGGGCTATTGGAGCAGTTCTTC,CASSHSAGGLLEQFF